This T cell receptor beta chain appears in the sequencing data of a study of blood T cell repertoires in COVID-19 (dated by TCRdb to the early 2020s). For the wider study: Collaborator samples came from the United States, Italy and Spain and covered acute and convalescent phases of COVID-19. The prospective study material was composed of cDNA or gDNA derived from T cells, B-cell-depleted T cells, or PBMCs. The dataset comprised deeply sampled blood TCRbeta repertoires from subjects exposed to, actively infected with, or recovered from COVID-19. The repertoires were released in a freely available public database intended as a resource for research on the immune response to SARS-CoV-2. Samples were obtained from the ongoing ImmuneRACE study (first 160 participants) and from over 1,000 subjects provided by 6 global collaborators. A de-identified subject ID, COVID-19 status, age in years and sex were almost always included in the sample metadata. Where available, HLA class I and class II types were taken from metadata supplied by the sample provider and were not determined by assay-based typing. Beyond this particular receptor, the publication reports: The quantity of clinical and demographic metadata differed by source and by participant and was supplied without curation.

The immunoSEQ Assay, a bias-controlled multiplex PCR, was used to amplify TCRbeta CDR3 regions from genomic DNA. From the authors' description of their analysis: The number of nucleated cells in each sample was estimated by amplification of reference gene primers within the assay. To quantify the absolute abundance of each unique TCRbeta CDR3 rearrangement, sequence reads were collapsed and filtered. For each sample, productive Simpson clonality was calculated as the square root of Simpson's diversity index across productive rearrangements. What TCRdb holds here is the immuneACCESS table cut down to in-frame rearrangements. Part of the clones is not present; checked against another copy, under half of the missing clones reflect an unresolved V gene, and the others are unexplained. For V, J and clone size, that table is used; D and trimming come from the DNA. Present in this sample are approximately 90,000 clones, approximately 86% of which were seen just once. Jointly, the top ten make up around 20% of the sample.

Per the germline V gene, SGDLS is the CDR1 and YYNGEE is the CDR2. Reading from cysteine to phenylalanine, the CDR3 counts 13 amino acids. Here the CDR3 DNA is all that survives: 39 bases in frame from base 1. V drops 4 bases and J drops 2 bases, leaving 9 bases in between. A word on this clone: There is no known antigen for this receptor. Qualities for individual bases were not recorded, and no much larger clone is one base off.

Collaborating institutions collected whole blood in K2EDTA tubes following their own protocols. Collaborator samples were shipped for TCRbeta analysis as frozen whole blood, isolated PBMCs, or DNA extracted from either sample type. This TCR was sampled from a woman aged 80 or older with acute or convalescent COVID-19. Sequencing was performed on peripheral blood. This receptor chain uses TRBV9 and TRBJ1-2; tentative D gene TRBD1, with 6 bases matching. The DNA sequence is TGTGCCAGCAGCCGCGGACAGAACTATGGCTACACCTTC. This encodes CASSRGQNYGYTF.